This T cell receptor (beta chain) was sequenced in a study of T cells in Graves' hyperthyroidism and ophthalmopathy. Broader study findings: The model foresaw ophthalmopathy a median roughly 6.3 months prior to onset.

Notes on this clonotype: What it recognizes is unknown.

The CDR3 contains 17 residues. V was clipped by 1 base and J by 2 bases, with 14 bases between them. Germline CDR1 KGHDR, CDR2 SFDVKD. Diagnoses used clinical symptoms, serum thyroxine and TRAb, thyroid ultrasound and orbital computed tomography. A roughly 10 ml volume of fresh peripheral blood provided the PBMCs. From RNA transcripts, TCR beta CDR3 regions were amplified. The HTBI primer set drove a first-round RT-PCR of the TCR CDR3. From the multiplex PCR reads, TCRdb called clonotypes with MiXCR, one entry per CDR3 protein. The sample lists hundreds of thousands of distinct CDR3 sequences, about 14% seen once, with 10% to 13% in the top ten.

Sequenced material: blood. This TCR was recovered from a young woman with Graves' hyperthyroidism. This chain connects TRBV24-1 to TRBJ1-5; weak D call: TRBD1 (5 bases). CDR3 sequence: CATSDFGTDEGNQPQHF. The DNA for the CDR3 is TGTGCCACCAGTGATTTTGGGACGGACGAAGGCAATCAGCCCCAGCATTTT.